This note documents a single T cell receptor beta chain sequence. This entry comes from a study of blood T cells in healthy people across ages. Study at large: Template switching captured about one barcoded beta molecule per two T cells.

A sample-barcoded 5' primer and a J-beta primer mix were used in a second PCR of about 7 to 11 cycles. Every cDNA molecule bore a tag from a template-switch adaptor containing 12 random nucleotides. A single record per CDR3 protein comes from TCRdb applying MiXCR to the 5' RACE reads. The table lists about 1 million distinct CDR3 sequences, roughly 45% of them singletons. The donors, aged roughly 6 to 95, were healthy Caucasians from Russia. CDR1 DFQATT and CDR2 SNEGSKA come from the germline V gene (reference sequence). Deletions cut 3 bases from V and 2 bases from J, with 13 bases between. This CDR3 comprises 14 residues.

Sequencing input: blood. The receptor was derived from a woman aged 55-75 years in good health. The chain couples TRBV20-1 to TRBJ1-2; D may be TRBD1 (5 bases). The CDR3 sequence: CSARTGRGNYGYTF. CDR3 bases: TGCAGTGCTAGGACGGGACGGGGGAACTATGGCTACACCTTC.